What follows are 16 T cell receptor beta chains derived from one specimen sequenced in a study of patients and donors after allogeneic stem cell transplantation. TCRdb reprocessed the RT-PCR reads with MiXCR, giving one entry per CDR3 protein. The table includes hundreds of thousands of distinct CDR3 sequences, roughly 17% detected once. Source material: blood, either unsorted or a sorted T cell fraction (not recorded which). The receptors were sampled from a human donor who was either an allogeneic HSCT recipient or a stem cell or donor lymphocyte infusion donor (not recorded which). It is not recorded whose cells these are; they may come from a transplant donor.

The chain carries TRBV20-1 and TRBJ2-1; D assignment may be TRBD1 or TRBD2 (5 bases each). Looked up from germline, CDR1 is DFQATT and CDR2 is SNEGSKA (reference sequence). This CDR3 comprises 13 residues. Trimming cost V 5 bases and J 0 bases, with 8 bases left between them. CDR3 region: CSAPRGSYNEQFF. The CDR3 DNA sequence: TGCAGTGCTCCGAGGGGCTCCTACAATGAGCAGTTCTTC.

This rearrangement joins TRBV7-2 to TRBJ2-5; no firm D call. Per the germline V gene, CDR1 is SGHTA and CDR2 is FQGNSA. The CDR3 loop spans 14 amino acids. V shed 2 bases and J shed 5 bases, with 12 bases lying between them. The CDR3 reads CASSLRVLSETQYF. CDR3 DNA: TGTGCCAGCAGCTTAAGGGTTCTGAGCGAGACCCAGTACTTC.

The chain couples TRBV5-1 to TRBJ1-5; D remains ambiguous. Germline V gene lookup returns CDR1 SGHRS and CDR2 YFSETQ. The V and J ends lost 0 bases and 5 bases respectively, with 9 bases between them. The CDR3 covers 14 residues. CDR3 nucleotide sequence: TGCGCCAGCAGCTTGGAGGGTTGGGATCAGCCCCAGCATTTT. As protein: CASSLEGWDQPQHF.

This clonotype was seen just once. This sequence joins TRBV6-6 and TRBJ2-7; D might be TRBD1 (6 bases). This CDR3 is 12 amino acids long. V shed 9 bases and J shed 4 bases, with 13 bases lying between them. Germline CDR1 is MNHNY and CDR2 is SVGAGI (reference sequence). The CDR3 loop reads CASGGQMYEQYF. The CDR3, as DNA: TGTGCCAGTGGAGGACAGATGTACGAGCAGTACTTC.

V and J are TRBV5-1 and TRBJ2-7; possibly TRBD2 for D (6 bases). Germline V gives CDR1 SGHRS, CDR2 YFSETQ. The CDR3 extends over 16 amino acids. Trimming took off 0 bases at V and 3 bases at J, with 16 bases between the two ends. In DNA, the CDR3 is TGCGCCAGCAGCTTGGCCGGGGGTAGGTGGAACTACGAGCAGTACTTC. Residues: CASSLAGGRWNYEQYF.

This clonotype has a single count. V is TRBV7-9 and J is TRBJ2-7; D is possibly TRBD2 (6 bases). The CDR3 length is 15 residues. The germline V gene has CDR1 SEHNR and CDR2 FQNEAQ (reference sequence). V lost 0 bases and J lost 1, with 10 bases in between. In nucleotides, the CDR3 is TGTGCCAGCAGCTTAGCGGGAGGAATGTCCTACGAGCAGTACTTC. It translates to CASSLAGGMSYEQYF.

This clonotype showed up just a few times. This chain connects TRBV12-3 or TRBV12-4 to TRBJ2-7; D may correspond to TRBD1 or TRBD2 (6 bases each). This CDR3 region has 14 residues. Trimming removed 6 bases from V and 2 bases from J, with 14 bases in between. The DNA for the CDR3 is TGTGCCAGCAGCAAAACCGGGGGCCCCTACGAGCAGTACTTC. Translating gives CASSKTGGPYEQYF.

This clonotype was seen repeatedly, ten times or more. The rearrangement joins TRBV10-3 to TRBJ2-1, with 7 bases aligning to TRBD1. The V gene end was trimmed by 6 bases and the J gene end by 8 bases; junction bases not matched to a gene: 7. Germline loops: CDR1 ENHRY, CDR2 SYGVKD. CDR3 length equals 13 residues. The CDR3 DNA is TGTGCCATCAGCTTAGATGGGACAGATGAGCAGTTCTTC. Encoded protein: CAISLDGTDEQFF.

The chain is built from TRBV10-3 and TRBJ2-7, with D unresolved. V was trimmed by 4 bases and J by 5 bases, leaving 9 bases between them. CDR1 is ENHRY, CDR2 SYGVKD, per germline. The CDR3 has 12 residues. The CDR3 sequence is CAISGAGDEQYF. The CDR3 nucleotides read TGTGCCATCAGTGGAGCTGGGGACGAGCAGTACTTC.

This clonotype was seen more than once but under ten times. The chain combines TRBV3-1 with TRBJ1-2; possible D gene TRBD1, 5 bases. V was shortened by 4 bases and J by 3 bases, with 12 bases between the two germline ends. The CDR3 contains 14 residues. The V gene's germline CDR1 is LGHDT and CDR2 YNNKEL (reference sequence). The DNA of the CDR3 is TGTGCCAGCAGCCGGTCCCGGGGCGACTATGGCTACACCTTC. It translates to CASSRSRGDYGYTF.

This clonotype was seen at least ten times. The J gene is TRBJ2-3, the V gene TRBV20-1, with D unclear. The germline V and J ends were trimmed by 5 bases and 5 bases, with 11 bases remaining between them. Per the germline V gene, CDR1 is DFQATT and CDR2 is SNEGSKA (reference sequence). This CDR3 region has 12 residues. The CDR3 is CSADGIRDTQYF. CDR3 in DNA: TGCAGTGCTGATGGGATCAGAGATACGCAGTATTTT.

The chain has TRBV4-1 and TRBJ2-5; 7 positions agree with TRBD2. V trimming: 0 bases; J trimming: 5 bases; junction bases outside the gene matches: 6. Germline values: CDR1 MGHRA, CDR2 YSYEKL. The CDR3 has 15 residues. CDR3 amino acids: CASSQDSSGTETQYF. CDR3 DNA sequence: TGCGCCAGCAGCCAAGACTCCAGCGGGACGGAGACCCAGTACTTC.

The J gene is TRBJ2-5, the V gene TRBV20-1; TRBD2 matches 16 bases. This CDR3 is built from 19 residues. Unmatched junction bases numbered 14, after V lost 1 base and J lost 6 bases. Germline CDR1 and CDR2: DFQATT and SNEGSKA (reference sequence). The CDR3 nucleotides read TGCAGTGCTAGAGGACTTCCGGGACTAGCGGGGGGGCCGATAAAGACCCAGTACTTC. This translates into CSARGLPGLAGGPIKTQYF.

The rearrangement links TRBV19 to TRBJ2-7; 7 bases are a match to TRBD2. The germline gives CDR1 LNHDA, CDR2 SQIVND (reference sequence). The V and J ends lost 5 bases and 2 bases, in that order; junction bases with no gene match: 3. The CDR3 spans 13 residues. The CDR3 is CASSAGAAYEQYF. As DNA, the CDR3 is TGTGCCAGTAGTGCGGGAGCAGCCTACGAGCAGTACTTC.

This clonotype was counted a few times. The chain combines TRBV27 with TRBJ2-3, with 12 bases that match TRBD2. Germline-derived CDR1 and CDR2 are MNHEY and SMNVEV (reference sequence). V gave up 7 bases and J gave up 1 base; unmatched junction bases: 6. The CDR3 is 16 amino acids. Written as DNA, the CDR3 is TGTGCCAGCACCGTCCGACTAGCGGGAGGCACAGATACGCAGTATTTT. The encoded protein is CASTVRLAGGTDTQYF.

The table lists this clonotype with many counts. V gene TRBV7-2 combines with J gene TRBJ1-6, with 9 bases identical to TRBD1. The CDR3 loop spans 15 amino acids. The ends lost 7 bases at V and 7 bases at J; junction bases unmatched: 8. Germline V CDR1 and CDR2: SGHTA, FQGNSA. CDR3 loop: CASTHRDRENSPLHF. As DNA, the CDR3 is TGTGCCAGCACCCACCGGGACAGGGAGAATTCACCCCTCCACTTT.